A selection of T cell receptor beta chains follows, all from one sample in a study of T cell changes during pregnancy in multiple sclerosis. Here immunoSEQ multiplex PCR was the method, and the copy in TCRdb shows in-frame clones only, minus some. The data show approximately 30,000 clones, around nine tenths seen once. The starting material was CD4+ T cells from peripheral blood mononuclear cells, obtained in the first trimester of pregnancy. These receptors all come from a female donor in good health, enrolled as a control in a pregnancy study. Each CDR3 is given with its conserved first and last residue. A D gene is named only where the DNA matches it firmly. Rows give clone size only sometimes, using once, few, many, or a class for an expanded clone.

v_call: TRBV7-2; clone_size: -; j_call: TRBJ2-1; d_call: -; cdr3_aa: CASSFYSEQFF; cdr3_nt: TGTGCCAGCAGCTTTTATAGTGAGCAGTTCTTC
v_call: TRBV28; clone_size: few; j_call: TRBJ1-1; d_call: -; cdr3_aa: CASSPDRWGMDTEAFF; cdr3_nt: TGTGCCAGCAGTCCAGACAGGTGGGGAATGGACACTGAAGCTTTCTTT
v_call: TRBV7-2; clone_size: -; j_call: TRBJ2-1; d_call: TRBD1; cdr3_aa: CASSPGTGWNEQFF; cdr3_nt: TGTGCCAGCAGCCCTGGGACAGGGTGGAATGAGCAGTTCTTC
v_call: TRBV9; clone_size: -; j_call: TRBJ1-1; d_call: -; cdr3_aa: CASSVLGADTEAFF; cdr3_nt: TGTGCCAGCAGCGTACTGGGGGCCGACACTGAAGCTTTCTTT
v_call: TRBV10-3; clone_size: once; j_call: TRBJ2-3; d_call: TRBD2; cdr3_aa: CAISVSGGLTDTQYF; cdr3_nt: TGTGCCATCAGCGTTAGCGGGGGGCTCACAGATACGCAGTATTTT
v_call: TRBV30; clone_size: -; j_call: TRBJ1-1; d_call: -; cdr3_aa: CAWIRGGTEAFF; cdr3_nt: TGTGCCTGGATTCGGGGTGGCACTGAAGCTTTCTTT
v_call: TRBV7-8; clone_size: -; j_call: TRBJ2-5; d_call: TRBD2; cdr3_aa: CASSHLAGWSETQYF; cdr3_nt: TGTGCCAGCAGCCACTTAGCGGGGTGGAGTGAGACCCAGTACTTC
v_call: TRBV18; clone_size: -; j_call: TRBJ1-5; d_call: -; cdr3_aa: CASSPPPPGPQHF; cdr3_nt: TGTGCCAGCTCACCACCACCTCCAGGGCCCCAGCATTTT
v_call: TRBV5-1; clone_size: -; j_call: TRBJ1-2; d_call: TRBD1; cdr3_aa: CASSFGDSLGGYTF; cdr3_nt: TGCGCCAGCAGCTTTGGGGACAGCCTCGGGGGCTACACCTTC
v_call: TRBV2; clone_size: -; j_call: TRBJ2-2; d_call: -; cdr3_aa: CASSSYNRDTGELFF; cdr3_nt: TGTGCCAGCAGCTCTTACAACAGGGACACCGGGGAGCTGTTTTTT
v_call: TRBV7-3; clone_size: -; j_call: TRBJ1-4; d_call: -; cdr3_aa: CASSLGAGEKLFF; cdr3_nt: TGTGCCAGCAGCTTAGGGGCCGGGGAAAAACTGTTTTTT
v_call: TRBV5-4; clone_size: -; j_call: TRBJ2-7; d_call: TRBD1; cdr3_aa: CASSTSDRVSYEQYF; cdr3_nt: TGTGCCAGCAGCACATCGGACAGGGTCTCCTACGAGCAGTACTTC
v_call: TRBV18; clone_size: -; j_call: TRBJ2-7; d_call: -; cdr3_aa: CASSPTGTYEQYF; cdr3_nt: TGTGCCAGCTCACCAACAGGGACCTACGAGCAGTACTTC
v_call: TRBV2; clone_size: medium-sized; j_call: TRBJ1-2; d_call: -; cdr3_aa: CASTPGAAGDGYTF; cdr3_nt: TGTGCCAGCACCCCAGGTGCGGCGGGAGATGGCTACACCTTC
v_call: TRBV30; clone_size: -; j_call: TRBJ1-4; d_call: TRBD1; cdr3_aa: CAWSRQGEKLFF; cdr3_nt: TGTGCCTGGTCACGACAGGGTGAAAAACTGTTTTTT
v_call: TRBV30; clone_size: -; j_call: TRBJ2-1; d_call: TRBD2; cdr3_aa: CAWSGLAGLVYNEQFF; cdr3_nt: TGTGCCTGGAGTGGATTAGCGGGATTGGTCTACAATGAGCAGTTCTTC
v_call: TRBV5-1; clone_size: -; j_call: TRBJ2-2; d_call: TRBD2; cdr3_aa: CASRRLAGAEAGELFF; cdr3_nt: TGCGCCAGCAGAAGACTAGCGGGAGCGGAGGCCGGGGAGCTGTTTTTT
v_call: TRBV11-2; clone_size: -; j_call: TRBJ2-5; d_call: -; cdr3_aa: CASSLITQTGETQYF; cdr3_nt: TGTGCCAGCAGCTTAATAACCCAAACAGGGGAGACCCAGTACTTC
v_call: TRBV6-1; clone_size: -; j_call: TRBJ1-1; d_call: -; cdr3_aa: CASRTTAMNTEAFF; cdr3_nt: TGTGCCAGCAGGACGACAGCCATGAACACTGAAGCTTTCTTT
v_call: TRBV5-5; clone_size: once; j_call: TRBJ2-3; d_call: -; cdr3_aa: CASSFQGGIGTDTQYF; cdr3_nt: TGTGCCAGCAGCTTCCAGGGGGGCATTGGCACAGATACGCAGTATTTT